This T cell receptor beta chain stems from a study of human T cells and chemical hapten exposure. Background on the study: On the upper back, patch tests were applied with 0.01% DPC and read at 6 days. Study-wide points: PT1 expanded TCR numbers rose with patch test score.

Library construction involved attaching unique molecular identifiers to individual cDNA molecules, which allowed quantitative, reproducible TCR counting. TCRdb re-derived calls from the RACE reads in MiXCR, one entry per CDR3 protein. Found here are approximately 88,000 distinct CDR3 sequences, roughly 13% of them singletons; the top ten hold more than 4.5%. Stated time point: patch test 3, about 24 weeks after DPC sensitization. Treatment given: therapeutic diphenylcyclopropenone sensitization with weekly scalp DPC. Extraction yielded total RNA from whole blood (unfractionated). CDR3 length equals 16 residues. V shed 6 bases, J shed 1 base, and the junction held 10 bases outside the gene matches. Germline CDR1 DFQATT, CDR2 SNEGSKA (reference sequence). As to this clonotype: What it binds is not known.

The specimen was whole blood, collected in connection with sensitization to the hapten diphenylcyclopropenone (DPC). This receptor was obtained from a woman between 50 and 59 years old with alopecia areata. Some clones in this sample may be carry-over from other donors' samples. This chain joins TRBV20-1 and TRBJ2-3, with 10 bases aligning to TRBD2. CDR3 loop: CSAGLAGVIGTDTQYF. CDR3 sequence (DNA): TGCAGTGCCGGTCTAGCGGGAGTAATTGGCACAGATACGCAGTATTTT.